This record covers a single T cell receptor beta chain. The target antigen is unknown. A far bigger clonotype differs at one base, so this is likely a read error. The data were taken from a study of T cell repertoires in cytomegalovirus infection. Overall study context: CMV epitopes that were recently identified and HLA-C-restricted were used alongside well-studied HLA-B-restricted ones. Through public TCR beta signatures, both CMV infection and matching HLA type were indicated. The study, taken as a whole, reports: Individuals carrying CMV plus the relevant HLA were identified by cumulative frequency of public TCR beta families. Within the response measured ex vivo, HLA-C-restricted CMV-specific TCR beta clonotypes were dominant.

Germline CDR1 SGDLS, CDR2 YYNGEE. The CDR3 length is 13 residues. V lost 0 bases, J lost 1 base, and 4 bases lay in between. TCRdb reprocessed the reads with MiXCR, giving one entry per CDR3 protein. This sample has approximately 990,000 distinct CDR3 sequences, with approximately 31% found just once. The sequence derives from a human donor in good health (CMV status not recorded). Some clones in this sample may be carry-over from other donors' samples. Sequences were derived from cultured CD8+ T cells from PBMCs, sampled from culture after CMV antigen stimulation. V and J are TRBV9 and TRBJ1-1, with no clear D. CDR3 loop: CASSVEGNTEAFF. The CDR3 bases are TGTGCCAGCAGCGTAGAGGGGAACACTGAAGCTTTCTTT. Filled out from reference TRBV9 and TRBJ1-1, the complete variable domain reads DSGVTQTPKHLITATGQRVTLRCSPRSGDLSVYWYQQSLDQGLQFLIQYYNGEERAKGNILERFSAQQFPDLHSELNLSSLELGDSALYFCASSVEGNTEAFFGQGTRLTVV.